Below, one T cell receptor beta chain is given with its context. Its target is unknown. Second-dose intervals of approximately 4 or approximately 12 weeks were pooled. This CDR3 is built from 13 residues. The germline V gene has CDR1 SGDLS and CDR2 YYNGEE. Trimming shortened V by 4 bases and J by 1 base, and 7 bases separated the two germline ends. The data derive from a study of T cell responses to AZD1222 COVID-19 vaccine. Findings of the study overall: Two AZD1222 doses significantly raised spike-specific TCR breadth and depth over controls. The donor group comprised mostly white British people and more females; the analysis possibly underestimated clonal diversity. Spike was spanned by vaccine-associated CD4 TCRs, which were dominant at 160-218 and 743-854.

Repertoires were generated with immunoSEQ multiplex PCR, while TCRdb's copy carries only in-frame clones and drops some. The sample carries about 94,000 clones, 85% recorded once. The sequence was collected from an adult who received the AZD1222 COVID-19 vaccine. This chain joins TRBV9 and TRBJ2-3; no clear D. Source: peripheral blood, taken 28 days after the second AZD1222 dose. For the CDR3, the DNA is TGTGCCAGCAGCATCCCGGGCACAGATACGCAGTATTTT. Translating it yields CASSIPGTDTQYF.